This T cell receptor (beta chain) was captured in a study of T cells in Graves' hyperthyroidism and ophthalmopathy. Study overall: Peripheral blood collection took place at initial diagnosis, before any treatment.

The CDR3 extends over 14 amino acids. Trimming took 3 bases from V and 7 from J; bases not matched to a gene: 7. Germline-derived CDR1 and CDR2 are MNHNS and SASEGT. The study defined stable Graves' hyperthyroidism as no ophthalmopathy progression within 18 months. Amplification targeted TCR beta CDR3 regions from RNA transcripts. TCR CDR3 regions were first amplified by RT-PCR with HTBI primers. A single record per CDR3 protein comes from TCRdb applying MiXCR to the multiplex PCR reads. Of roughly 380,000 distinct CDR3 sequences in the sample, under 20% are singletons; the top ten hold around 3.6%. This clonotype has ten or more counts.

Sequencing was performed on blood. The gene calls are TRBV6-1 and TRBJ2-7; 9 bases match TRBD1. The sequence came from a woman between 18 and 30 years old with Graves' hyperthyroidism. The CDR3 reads CASSDRDRVLEQYF. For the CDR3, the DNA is TGTGCCAGCAGTGACCGGGACAGGGTCTTAGAGCAGTACTTC.